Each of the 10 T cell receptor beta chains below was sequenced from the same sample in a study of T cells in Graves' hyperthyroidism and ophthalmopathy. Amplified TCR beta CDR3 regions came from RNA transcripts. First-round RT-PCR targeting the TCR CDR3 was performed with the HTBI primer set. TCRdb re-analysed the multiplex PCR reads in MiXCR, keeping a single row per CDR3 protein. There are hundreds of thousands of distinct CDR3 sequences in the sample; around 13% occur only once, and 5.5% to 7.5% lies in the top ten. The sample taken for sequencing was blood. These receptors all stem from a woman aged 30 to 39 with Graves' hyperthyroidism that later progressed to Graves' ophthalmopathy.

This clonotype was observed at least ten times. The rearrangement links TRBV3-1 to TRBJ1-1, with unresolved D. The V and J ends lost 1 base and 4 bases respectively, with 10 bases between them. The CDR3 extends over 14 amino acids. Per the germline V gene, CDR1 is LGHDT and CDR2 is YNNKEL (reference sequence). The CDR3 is CASSQAYSGTEAFF. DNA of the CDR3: TGTGCCAGCAGCCAAGCGTACAGTGGCACTGAAGCTTTCTTT.

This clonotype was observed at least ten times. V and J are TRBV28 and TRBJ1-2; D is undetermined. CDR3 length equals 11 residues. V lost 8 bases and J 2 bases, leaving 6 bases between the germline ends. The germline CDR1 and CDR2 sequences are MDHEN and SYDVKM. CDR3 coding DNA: TGTGCCAGCGGTCAGAACTATGGCTACACCTTC. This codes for CASGQNYGYTF.

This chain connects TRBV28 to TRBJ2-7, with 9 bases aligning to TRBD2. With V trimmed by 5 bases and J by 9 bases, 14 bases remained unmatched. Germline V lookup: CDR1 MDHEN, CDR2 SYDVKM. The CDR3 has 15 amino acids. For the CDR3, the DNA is TGTGCCAGCAGTGATCGGACTAGCGCAACCGGAAGGCAGTACTTC. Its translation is CASSDRTSATGRQYF.

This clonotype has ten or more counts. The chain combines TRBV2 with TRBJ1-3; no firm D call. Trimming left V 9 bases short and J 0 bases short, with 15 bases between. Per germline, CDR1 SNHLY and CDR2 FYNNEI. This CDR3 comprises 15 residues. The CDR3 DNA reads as TGTGCCAGTCTCGACCGGGTATTCTCTGGAAACACCATATATTTT. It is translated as CASLDRVFSGNTIYF.

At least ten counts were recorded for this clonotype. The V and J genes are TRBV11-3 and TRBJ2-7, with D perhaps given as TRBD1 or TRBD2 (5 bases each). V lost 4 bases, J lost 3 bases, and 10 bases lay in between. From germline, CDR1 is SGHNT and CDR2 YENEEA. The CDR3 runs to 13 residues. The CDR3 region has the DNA TGTGCCAGCAGCTCCGGGGACGGCTACGAGCAGTACTTC. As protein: CASSSGDGYEQYF.

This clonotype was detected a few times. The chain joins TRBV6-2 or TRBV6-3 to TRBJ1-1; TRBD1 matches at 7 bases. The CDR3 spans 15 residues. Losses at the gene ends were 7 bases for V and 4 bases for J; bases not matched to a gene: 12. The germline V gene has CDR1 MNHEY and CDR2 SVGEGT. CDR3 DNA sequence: TGTGCCAGCACCGTGAGGGGGCGCGGGTTCACTGAAGCTTTCTTT. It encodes CASTVRGRGFTEAFF.

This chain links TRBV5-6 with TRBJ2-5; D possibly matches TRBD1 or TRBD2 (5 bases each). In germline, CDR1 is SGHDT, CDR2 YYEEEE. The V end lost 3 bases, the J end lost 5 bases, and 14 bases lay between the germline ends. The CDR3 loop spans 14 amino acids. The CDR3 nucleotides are TGTGCCAGCAGCTCTGGGACCCAAGGGGAGACCCAGTACTTC. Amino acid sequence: CASSSGTQGETQYF.

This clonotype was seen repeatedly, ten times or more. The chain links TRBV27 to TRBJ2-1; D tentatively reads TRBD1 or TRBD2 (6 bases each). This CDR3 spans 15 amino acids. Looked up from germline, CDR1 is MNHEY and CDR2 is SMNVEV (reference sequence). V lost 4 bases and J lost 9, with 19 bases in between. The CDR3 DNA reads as TGTGCCAGCAGTTCGGGAACAGGGTTCGGGGGTGAGCAGTTCTTC. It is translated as CASSSGTGFGGEQFF.

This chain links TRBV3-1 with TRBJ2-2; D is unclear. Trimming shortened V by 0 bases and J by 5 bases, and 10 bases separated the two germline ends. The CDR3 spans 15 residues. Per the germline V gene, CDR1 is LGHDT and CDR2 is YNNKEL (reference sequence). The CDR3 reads CASSQEARRTGELFF. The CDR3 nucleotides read TGTGCCAGCAGCCAAGAGGCCAGGCGGACCGGGGAGCTGTTTTTT.

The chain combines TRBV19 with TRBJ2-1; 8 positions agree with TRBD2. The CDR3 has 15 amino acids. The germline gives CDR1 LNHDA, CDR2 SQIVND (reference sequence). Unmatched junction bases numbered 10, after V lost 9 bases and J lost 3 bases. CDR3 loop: CASSLLTSVYNEQFF. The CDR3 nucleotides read TGTGCCAGCTCCCTACTGACTAGCGTCTACAATGAGCAGTTCTTC.